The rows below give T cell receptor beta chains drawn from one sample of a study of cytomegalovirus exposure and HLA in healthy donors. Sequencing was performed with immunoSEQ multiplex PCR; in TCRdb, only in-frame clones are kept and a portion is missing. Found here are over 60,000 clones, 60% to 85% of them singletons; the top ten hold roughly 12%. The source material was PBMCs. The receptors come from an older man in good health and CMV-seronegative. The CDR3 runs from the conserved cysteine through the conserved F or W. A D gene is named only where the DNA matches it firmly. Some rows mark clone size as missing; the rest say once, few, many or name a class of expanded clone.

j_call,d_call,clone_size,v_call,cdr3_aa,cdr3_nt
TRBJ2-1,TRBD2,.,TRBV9,CASSPRTRVGNEQFF,TGTGCCAGCAGCCCCCGGACTAGAGTGGGGAATGAGCAGTTCTTC
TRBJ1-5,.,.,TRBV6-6,CASSYEGVHQPQHF,TGTGCCAGCAGTTACGAAGGGGTACACCAGCCCCAGCATTTT
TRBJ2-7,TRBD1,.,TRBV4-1,CASSPGTGSYEQYF,TGCGCCAGCAGTCCCGGGACAGGATCCTACGAGCAGTACTTC
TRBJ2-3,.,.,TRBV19,CASSIPGPDTQYF,TGTGCCAGTAGTATACCAGGGCCAGATACGCAGTATTTT
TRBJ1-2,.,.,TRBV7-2,CASSPGDGYTF,TGTGCCAGCAGCCCAGGGGATGGCTACACCTTC
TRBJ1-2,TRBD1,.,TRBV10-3,CAIHDSGTGDYGYTF,TGTGCCATTCACGATTCCGGGACAGGGGACTATGGCTACACCTTC
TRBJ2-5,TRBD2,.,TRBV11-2,CAGTRTSGGQETQYF,TGTGCCGGAACCCGGACTAGCGGGGGCCAAGAGACCCAGTACTTC
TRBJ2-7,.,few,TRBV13,CASSLTHDRSMAYEQYF,TGTGCCAGCAGCCTAACCCACGACAGGTCCATGGCCTACGAGCAGTACTTC
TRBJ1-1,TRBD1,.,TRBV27,CASSFTGGGMNTEAFF,TGTGCCAGCAGTTTCACGGGAGGGGGCATGAACACTGAAGCTTTCTTT
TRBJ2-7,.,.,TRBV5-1,CASSGTGTVTYEQYF,TGCGCCAGCAGCGGTACCGGGACTGTAACCTACGAGCAGTACTTC
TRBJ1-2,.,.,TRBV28,CASRSPATGPANYGYTF,TGTGCCAGCAGGTCCCCGGCGACAGGTCCCGCTAACTATGGCTACACCTTC
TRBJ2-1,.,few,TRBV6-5,CASSLDTYNEQFF,TGTGCCAGCAGCCTCGACACATACAATGAGCAGTTCTTC
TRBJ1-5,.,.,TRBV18,CASSSSGGGSTPYSNQPQHF,TGTGCCAGCTCCAGCTCCGGGGGAGGTAGCACCCCATATAGCAATCAGCCCCAGCATTTT
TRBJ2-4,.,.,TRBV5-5,CASSWSELNIQYF,TGTGCCAGCAGCTGGAGTGAGTTGAACATTCAGTACTTC
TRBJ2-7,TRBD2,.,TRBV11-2,CASSLDVMVAGGVREQYF,TGTGCCAGCAGCTTAGATGTTATGGTAGCGGGGGGCGTCAGGGAGCAGTACTTC
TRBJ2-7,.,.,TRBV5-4,CASSPAGKSYEQYF,TGTGCCAGCAGCCCCGCGGGGAAGTCGTACGAGCAGTACTTC
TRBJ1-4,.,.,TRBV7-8,CASSLVGRGEGEKLFF,TGTGCCAGCAGCTTAGTGGGAAGGGGCGAAGGTGAAAAACTGTTTTTT
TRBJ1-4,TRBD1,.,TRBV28,CALGQGANEKLFF,TGTGCGCTAGGGCAGGGGGCTAATGAAAAACTGTTTTTT
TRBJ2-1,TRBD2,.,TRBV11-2,CASSLVGTSGGLYNEQFF,TGTGCCAGCAGCTTAGTCGGGACTAGCGGGGGGCTCTACAATGAGCAGTTCTTC
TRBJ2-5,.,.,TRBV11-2,CASSGGLPQQYF,TGTGCCAGCAGCGGGGGACTTCCCCAACAGTACTTC
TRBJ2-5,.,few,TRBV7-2,CASSSGETQYF,TGTGCCAGCAGCTCAGGAGAGACCCAGTACTTC
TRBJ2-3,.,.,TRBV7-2,CASSLVSGVDTQYF,TGTGCCAGCAGCTTAGTATCAGGGGTAGATACGCAGTATTTT
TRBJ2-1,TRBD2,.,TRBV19,CASSTGLAGAYNEQFF,TGTGCCAGTAGTACTGGACTAGCGGGAGCCTACAATGAGCAGTTCTTC
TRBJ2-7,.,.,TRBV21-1,CASSNRASHF,TGTGCCAGCAGCAACAGGGCGTCACACTTC
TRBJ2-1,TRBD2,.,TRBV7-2,CASSAQGLAINEQFF,TGTGCCAGCAGCGCCCAGGGACTAGCGATAAATGAGCAGTTCTTC
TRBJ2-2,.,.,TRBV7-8,CASSLNWGNTGELFF,TGTGCCAGCAGCTTAAACTGGGGCAACACCGGGGAGCTGTTTTTT
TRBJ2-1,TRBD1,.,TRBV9,CASSLTGNSYNEQFF,TGTGCCAGCAGCCTGACAGGGAACTCCTACAATGAGCAGTTCTTC
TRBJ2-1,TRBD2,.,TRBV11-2,CASRPNAGGYNEQFF,TGTGCCAGCAGACCCAACGCGGGGGGGTACAATGAGCAGTTCTTC
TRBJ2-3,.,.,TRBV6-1,CASSEQGGDTQYF,TGTGCCAGCAGTGAACAGGGAGGAGATACGCAGTATTTT
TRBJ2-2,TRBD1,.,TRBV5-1,CASSLGTANTGELFF,TGCGCCAGCAGCCTCGGGACAGCAAACACCGGGGAGCTGTTTTTT
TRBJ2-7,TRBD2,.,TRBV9,CASSVLAGRSYEQYF,TGTGCCAGCAGCGTCCTAGCGGGAAGGTCCTACGAGCAGTACTTC
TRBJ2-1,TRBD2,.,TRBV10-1,CASTEGGVYNEQFF,TGCGCCAGCACCGAGGGAGGGGTATACAATGAGCAGTTCTTC
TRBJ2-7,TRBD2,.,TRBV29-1,CSVARGGFYEQYF,TGCAGCGTTGCCCGGGGGGGCTTCTACGAGCAGTACTTC
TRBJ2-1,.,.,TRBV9,CASSVELNEQFF,TGTGCCAGCAGCGTAGAATTAAATGAGCAGTTCTTC
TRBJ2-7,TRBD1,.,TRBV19,CASSDRGYSYEQYF,TGTGCCAGTAGCGACAGGGGTTACTCCTACGAGCAGTACTTC
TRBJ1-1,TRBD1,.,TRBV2,CASSEAQGARNTEAFF,TGTGCCAGCAGTGAGGCACAGGGGGCTAGGAACACTGAAGCTTTCTTT
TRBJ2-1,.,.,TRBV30,CAWKTPSYNEQFF,TGTGCCTGGAAGACACCATCATACAATGAGCAGTTCTTC
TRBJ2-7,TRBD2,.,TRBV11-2,CASSLGVAGGLDEQYF,TGTGCCAGCAGCTTAGGGGTAGCGGGTGGCTTGGACGAGCAGTACTTC
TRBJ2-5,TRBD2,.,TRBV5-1,CASSSSTAGGGQETQYF,TGCGCCAGCAGCTCCTCCACAGCGGGGGGGGGCCAAGAGACCCAGTACTTC
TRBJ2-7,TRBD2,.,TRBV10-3,CATGGAVSYEQYF,TGTGCCACCGGGGGGGCCGTATCCTACGAGCAGTACTTC
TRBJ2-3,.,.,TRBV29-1,CSVPNQWTDTQYF,TGCAGCGTTCCGAACCAGTGGACAGATACGCAGTATTTT
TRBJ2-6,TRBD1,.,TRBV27,CASSVTGGSGANVLTF,TGTGCCAGCAGTGTAACAGGGGGCTCCGGGGCCAACGTCCTGACTTTC
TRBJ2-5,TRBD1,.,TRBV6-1,CASRRDRGPQETQYF,TGTGCCAGTCGACGCGACAGGGGCCCCCAAGAGACCCAGTACTTC
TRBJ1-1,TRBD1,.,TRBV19,CASSAGTASEAFF,TGTGCCAGTAGTGCCGGGACAGCGAGTGAAGCTTTCTTT
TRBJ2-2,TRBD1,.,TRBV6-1,CASRRQGGNTGELFF,TGTGCCAGCAGGAGACAGGGTGGGAACACCGGGGAGCTGTTTTTT
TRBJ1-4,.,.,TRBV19,CASSRRTAGGNEKLFF,TGTGCCAGTAGTAGACGGACGGCCGGGGGGAATGAAAAACTGTTTTTT
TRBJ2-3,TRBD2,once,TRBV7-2,CASSLAREDTQYF,TGTGCCAGCAGCTTAGCGCGGGAGGATACGCAGTATTTT
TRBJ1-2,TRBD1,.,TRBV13,CASSSHRDRVWYGYTF,TGTGCCAGCAGCTCCCACCGGGACAGGGTTTGGTATGGCTACACCTTC
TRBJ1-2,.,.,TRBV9,CASSVGPGGDYGYTF,TGTGCCAGCAGCGTCGGCCCGGGAGGGGACTATGGCTACACCTTC
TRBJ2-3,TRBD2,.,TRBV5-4,CASSLERETDTQYF,TGTGCCAGCAGCTTGGAGCGGGAAACAGATACGCAGTATTTT
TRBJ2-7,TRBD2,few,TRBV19,CASSAYYQRREGHEQYF,TGTGCCAGTAGTGCCTACTACCAACGGCGGGAGGGCCACGAGCAGTACTTC
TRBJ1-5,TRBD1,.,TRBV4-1,CASSQGTGSNQPQHF,TGCGCCAGCAGCCAAGGGACAGGGTCCAATCAGCCCCAGCATTTT
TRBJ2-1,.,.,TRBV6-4,CASSLRLSGEQFF,TGTGCCAGCAGTCTCAGACTTTCTGGTGAGCAGTTCTTC
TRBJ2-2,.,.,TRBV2,CASSVGLITGELFF,TGTGCCAGCAGCGTTGGACTGATCACCGGGGAGCTGTTTTTT
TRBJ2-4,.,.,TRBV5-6,CASSYQGFFENIQYF,TGTGCCAGCAGCTACCAGGGATTTTTCGAAAACATTCAGTACTTC
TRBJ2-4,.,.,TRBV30,CAWSQRMDSSNTKNIQYF,TGTGCCTGGAGCCAAAGAATGGACAGCAGCAACACCAAAAACATTCAGTACTTC
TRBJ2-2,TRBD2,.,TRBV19,CASSMAGEYTGELFF,TGTGCCAGTAGTATGGCGGGAGAATACACCGGGGAGCTGTTTTTT
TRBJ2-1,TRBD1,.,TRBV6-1,CASSEALGRGPGDEQFF,TGTGCCAGCAGTGAAGCGCTGGGTAGGGGGCCAGGGGATGAGCAGTTCTTC
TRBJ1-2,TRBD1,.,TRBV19,CASSTGQGFRYGYTF,TGTGCCAGTAGTACCGGACAGGGTTTTCGGTATGGCTACACCTTC
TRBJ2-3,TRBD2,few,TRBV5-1,CASSPVAGGPGTQYF,TGCGCCAGCAGCCCGGTAGCGGGGGGGCCAGGCACGCAGTATTTT